This T cell receptor (beta chain) was sequenced during a study of T cells after posttransplantation cyclophosphamide. Study-level findings and limits: TRB clonality was highly associated with recipient CMV seropositivity and reactivation.

The data were produced by immunoSEQ multiplex PCR, yet TCRdb's version contains in-frame clones alone and is incomplete. The table has some 27,000 clones, 80% to 90% seen once; the top ten hold 2.5% to 4%. On the day of bone marrow donation, the related graft donor provided peripheral blood. A word on this clone: Its specificity is not known.

The V gene lost 1 base and the J gene lost 7 bases, with 11 bases spanning the gap. This CDR3 region has 13 residues. CDR1 and CDR2 (germline): SGHTA, FQGNSA. Sequenced sample: PBMCs. The V call is TRBV7-2, the J call TRBJ2-7; TRBD2 might be the D (5 bases). The TCR sequence derives from a man in his forties or fifties. CDR3 nucleotide sequence: TGTGCCAGCAGCTTAGGAGCGGCAAGAGAGCAGTACTTC. Protein sequence: CASSLGAAREQYF.